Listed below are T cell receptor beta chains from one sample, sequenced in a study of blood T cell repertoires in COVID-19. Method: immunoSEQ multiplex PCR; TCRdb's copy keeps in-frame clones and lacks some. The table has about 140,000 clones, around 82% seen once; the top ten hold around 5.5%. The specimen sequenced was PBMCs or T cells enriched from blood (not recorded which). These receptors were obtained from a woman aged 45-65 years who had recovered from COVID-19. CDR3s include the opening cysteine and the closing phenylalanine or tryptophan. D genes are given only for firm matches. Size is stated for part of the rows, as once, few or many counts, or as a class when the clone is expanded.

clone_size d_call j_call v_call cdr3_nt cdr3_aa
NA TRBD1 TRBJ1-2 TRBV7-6 TGTGCCAGCAGCCGGACAGGGTACGGCTACACCTTC CASSRTGYGYTF
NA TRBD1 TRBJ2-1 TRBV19 TGTGCCAGTAGTAGCTATGGGGACAGCGGCAATGAGCAGTTCTTC CASSSYGDSGNEQFF
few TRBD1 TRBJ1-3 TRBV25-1 TGTGCCAGCAGCGACCGACAGGGCCGGGCTGGAAACACCATATATTTT CASSDRQGRAGNTIYF
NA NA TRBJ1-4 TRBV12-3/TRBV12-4 TGTGCCAGCAGTTTGCGGTGGGATGAAAAACTGTTTTTT CASSLRWDEKLFF
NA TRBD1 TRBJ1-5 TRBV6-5 TGTGCCAGCAGGGAGACCTCAGGGGGTCAGCCCCAGCATTTT CASRETSGGQPQHF
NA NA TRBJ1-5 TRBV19 TGTGCCAGTAGTCCGGGACGAGGGGGAAATCAGCCCCAGCATTTT CASSPGRGGNQPQHF
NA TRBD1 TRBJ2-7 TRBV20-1 TGCAGTGCTAGTAACAGGGGGAACTACGAGCAGTACTTC CSASNRGNYEQYF
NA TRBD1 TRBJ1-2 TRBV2 TGTGCCAGCAGTCAACAGGGGGTAAACTATGGCTACACCTTC CASSQQGVNYGYTF
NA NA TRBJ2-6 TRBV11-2 TGTGCCAGCAGCTTCCTCCAGGGGATCTCTGGGGCCAACGTCCTGACTTTC CASSFLQGISGANVLTF
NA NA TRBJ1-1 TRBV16 TGTGCCAGCAGCCGGGGCAGCACTGAAGCTTTCTTT CASSRGSTEAFF
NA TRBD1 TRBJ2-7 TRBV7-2 TGTGCCAGCGGCTACAGGGGGAACTACGAGCAGTACTTC CASGYRGNYEQYF
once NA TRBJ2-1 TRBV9 TGTGCCAGCGGTCGACAGAGCTCCTACAATGAGCAGTTCTTC CASGRQSSYNEQFF
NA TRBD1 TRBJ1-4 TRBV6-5 TGTGCCAGCACCGACTACAGGGGGCGTGGTGAAAAACTGTTTTTT CASTDYRGRGEKLFF
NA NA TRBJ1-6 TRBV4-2 TGTGCCAGCAGCCAAGAAGGAGTATCCAATTCACCCCTCCACTTT CASSQEGVSNSPLHF
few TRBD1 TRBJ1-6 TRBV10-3 TGTGCCATCAGTGAACAGGGGGCGTCTTCACCCCTCCACTTT CAISEQGASSPLHF
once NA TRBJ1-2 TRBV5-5 TGTGCCAGCAGCGTACTATCCGGGACAAATAACTATGGCTACACCTTC CASSVLSGTNNYGYTF
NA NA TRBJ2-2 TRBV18 TGTGCCAGCTCACCTCTACAGTCCAACACCGGGGAGCTGTTTTTT CASSPLQSNTGELFF
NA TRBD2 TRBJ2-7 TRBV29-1 TGCAGCGTGGGGCTAGCGGGGTCGAGGTGGGAGCAGTACTTC CSVGLAGSRWEQYF
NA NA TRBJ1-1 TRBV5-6 TGTGCCAGCAGCTGGCAGGGTGGGAACACTGAAGCTTTCTTT CASSWQGGNTEAFF
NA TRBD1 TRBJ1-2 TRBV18 TGTGCCAGCTCACCAGGGACAGCCTATGGCTACACCTTC CASSPGTAYGYTF
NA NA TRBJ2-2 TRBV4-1 TGCGCCAGCGGCCCGACGGGGGCGAACACCGGGGAGCTGTTTTTT CASGPTGANTGELFF
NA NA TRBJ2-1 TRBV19 TGTGCCAGTAGTATAGGCGGCGGCTGGGTGGGTGAGCAGTTCTTC CASSIGGGWVGEQFF
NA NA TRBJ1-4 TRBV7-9 TGTGCCAGCAGACAAGTACTAGGGAAACTGTTTTTT CASRQVLGKLFF
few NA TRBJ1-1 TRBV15 TGTGCCACCAGCAGAGTATCACAGGGTAACGCTTTCTTT CATSRVSQGNAFF
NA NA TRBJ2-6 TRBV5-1 TGCGCCAGCAGCTCCCCAGGATGGAGGGGTCCTGGGGCCAACGTCCTGACTTTC CASSSPGWRGPGANVLTF
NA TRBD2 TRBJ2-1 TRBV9 TGTGCCAGCAGCGGACTAGCGGGCTCTTACAATGAGCAGTTCTTC CASSGLAGSYNEQFF
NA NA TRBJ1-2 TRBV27 TGTGCCAGCAGTCCCTCGAGAGCAGGGCGAAGTCGCGGCTACACCTTC CASSPSRAGRSRGYTF
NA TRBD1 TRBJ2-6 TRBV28 TGTGCCAGCAGTTTAACCCAGGGGGCAATCTCTGGGGCCAACGTCCTGACTTTC CASSLTQGAISGANVLTF
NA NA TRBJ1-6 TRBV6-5 TGTGCCAGCAGGGACAGTTTTAATTCACCCCTCCACTTT CASRDSFNSPLHF
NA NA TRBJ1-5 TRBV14 TGTGCCAGCAGCCAGGACAGCTACCAGCCCCAGCATTTT CASSQDSYQPQHF
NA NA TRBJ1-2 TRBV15 TGTGCCACCAGCAGGGGTGCAGGGGATGGCTACACCTTC CATSRGAGDGYTF
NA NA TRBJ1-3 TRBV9 TGTGCCAGCAGCCCGCAACGTGAGGGAAACACCATATATTTT CASSPQREGNTIYF
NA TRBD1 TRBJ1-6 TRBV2 TGTGCCAGCCGGGACAGACACCAAGGGGCCCTCCACTTT CASRDRHQGALHF
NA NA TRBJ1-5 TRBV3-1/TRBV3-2 TGTGCCAGCAGCTCAACTCAGGGGTCGGGCAATCAGCCCCAGCATTTT CASSSTQGSGNQPQHF
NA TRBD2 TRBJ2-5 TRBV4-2 TGTGCCAGCAGCCAAGAAGCGGGGGCTAGCGGGGGAGAGACCCAGTACTTC CASSQEAGASGGETQYF
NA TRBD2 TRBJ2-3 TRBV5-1 TGCGCCAGCAGCCAGGGACTACGCCGTAGCACAGATACGCAGTATTTT CASSQGLRRSTDTQYF
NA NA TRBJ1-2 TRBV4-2 TGTGCCAGCAGCCAAGATAAGGCAGGGCATGGCTACACCTTC CASSQDKAGHGYTF
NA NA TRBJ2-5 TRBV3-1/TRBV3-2 TGTGCCAGCAGCCAAGACAGCCAAGAGACCCAGTACTTC CASSQDSQETQYF
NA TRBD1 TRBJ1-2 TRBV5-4 TGTGCCAGCAGCTTGGGGACAGGGGGCGTCTATGGCTACACCTTC CASSLGTGGVYGYTF
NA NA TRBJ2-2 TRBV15 TGTGCCACCAGCAGAGTGGGGCCGAACACCGGGGAGCTGTTTTTT CATSRVGPNTGELFF
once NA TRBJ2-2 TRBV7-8 TGTGCCAGCAGCTTAGCGCATGGGGGCGCGAGCACCGGGGAGCTGTTTTTT CASSLAHGGASTGELFF
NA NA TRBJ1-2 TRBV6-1 TGTGCCAGCAGTGAAGTTGGCTACTATGGCTACACCTTC CASSEVGYYGYTF
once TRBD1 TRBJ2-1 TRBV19 TGTGCCAGTATCGGGACAGCCCGGGGAAACAATGAGCAGTTCTTC CASIGTARGNNEQFF
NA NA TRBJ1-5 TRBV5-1 TGCGCCCGCAGCTTGTCGGGGGGGGATCAGCCCCAGCATTTT CARSLSGGDQPQHF
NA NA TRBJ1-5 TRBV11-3 TGTGCCAGCAGCCCTTTGTCGCATGTCGGCAGGGACTATAGCAATCAGCCCCAGCATTTT CASSPLSHVGRDYSNQPQHF